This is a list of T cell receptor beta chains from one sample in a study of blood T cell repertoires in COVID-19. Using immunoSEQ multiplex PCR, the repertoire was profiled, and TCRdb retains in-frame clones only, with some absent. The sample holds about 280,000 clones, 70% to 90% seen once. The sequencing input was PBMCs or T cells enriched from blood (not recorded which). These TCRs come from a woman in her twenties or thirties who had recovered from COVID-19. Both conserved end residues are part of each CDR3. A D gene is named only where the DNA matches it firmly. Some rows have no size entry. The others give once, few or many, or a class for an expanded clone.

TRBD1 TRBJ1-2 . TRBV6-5 TGTGCCAGCAGACCGACAGGGGGAGTCTATGGCTACACCTTC CASRPTGGVYGYTF
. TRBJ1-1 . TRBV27 TGTGCCAGCAGTTTGGCGGGCCGGAACACTGAAGCTTTCTTT CASSLAGRNTEAFF
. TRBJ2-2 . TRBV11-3 TGTGCCAGCAGCCGCACCGGGGAGCTGTTTTTT CASSRTGELFF
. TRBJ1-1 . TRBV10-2 TGCGCCAGCAGCCAGGGGAGAGGAACTGAAGCTTTCTTT CASSQGRGTEAFF
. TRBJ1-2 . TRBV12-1 TGTGCCAGCAGCATGGACAGGGCTAACTATGGCTACACCTTC CASSMDRANYGYTF
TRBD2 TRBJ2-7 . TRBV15 TGTGCCACCAGCGGAAGAGGGACTAGCGGAGACTACGAGCAGTACTTC CATSGRGTSGDYEQYF
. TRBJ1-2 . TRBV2 TGTGCCACCTCAGGGAGGCGTAGCTATGGCTACACCTTC CATSGRRSYGYTF
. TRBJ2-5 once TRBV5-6 TGTGCCACTCAAACAGGGAACCAAGAGACCCAGTACTTC CATQTGNQETQYF
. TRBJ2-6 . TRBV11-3 TGTGCCAGCAGCTTTTTAGGAGCAGGGGCCAACGTCCTGACTTTC CASSFLGAGANVLTF
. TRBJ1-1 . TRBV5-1 TGCGCCAGCAGCCCAGGACACTTGAACACTGAAGCTTTCTTT CASSPGHLNTEAFF
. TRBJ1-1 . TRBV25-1 TGTGCCAGCAGTGAACTATGGGGAGATGAAGCTTTCTTT CASSELWGDEAFF
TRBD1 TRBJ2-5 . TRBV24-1 TGTGCCACCAGTGATCTGAGTTTGGGACAGGGAAAAGAGACCCAGTACTTC CATSDLSLGQGKETQYF
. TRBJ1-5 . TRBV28 TGTGCCAGCAGTCCACCGAGAGCTCCGGGGAGCCCCCAGCATTTT CASSPPRAPGSPQHF
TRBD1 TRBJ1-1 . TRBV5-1 TGCGCCAGCAGCTGGACAGGGTTGGCCGAAGCTTTCTTT CASSWTGLAEAFF
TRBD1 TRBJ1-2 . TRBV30 TGTGCCTGGAACGGACAGGGGCTCTCCCCCTATGGCTACACCTTC CAWNGQGLSPYGYTF
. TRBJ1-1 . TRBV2 TGTGCCAGCATAGCCCAGGGGAACACTGAAGCTTTCTTT CASIAQGNTEAFF
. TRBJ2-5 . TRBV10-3 TGTGCCACCAGCCGGGGAGGGGGAGAGACCCAGTACTTC CATSRGGGETQYF
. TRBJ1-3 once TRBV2 TGTGCCGGGCGGGCCGAAAGAAACACCATATATTTT CAGRAERNTIYF
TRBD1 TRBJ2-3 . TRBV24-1 TGTGCCACCAGTGGCGCCACGTTGACAGGGTCTTTTACAGATACGCAGTATTTT CATSGATLTGSFTDTQYF
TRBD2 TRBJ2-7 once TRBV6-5 TGTGCCAGCAGTTACCGGGCGGCTAGCGGTGCCTACGAGCAGTACTTC CASSYRAASGAYEQYF
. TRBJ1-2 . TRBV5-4 TGTGCCAGCAGCTTGGCGGGCAGGGAGGGCTATGGCTACACCTTC CASSLAGREGYGYTF
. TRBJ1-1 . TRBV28 TGTGCCAGCAGCCGGCCTAGGGGCCTGGACACTGAAGCTTTCTTT CASSRPRGLDTEAFF
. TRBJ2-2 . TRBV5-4 TGTGCCAGCAGCTTAGGGGGAGTAATTTCCGGGGAGCTGTTTTTT CASSLGGVISGELFF
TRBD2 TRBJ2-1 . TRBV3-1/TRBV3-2 TGTGCCAGCAGCCAAGGACTAGCGGGAGGGGGGCCTGAGCAGTTCTTC CASSQGLAGGGPEQFF
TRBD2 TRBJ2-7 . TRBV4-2 TGTGCCAGCAGCCAGACCCACCCCCGGGAGGGCCTAGGGGAGCAGTACTTC CASSQTHPREGLGEQYF
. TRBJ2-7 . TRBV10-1 TGCGCCAGCAGTGAGCACAGGGCATTTGTATCCGAGCAGTACTTC CASSEHRAFVSEQYF
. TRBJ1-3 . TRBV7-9 TGTGCCAGCAGGCCAAGGCAGGGCCCTGGAAACACCATATATTTT CASRPRQGPGNTIYF
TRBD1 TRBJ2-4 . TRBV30 TGTGCCTGGAGTGTGGACAGGGTCCCTCTTATAGCCAAAAACATTCAGTACTTC CAWSVDRVPLIAKNIQYF
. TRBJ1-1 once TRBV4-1 TGCGCCAGCAGCCAGGAAGGAGCTCGGGGCACTGAAGCTTTCTTT CASSQEGARGTEAFF
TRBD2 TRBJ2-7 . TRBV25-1 TGTGCCAGCAGTGACGGGAGGAACTACGAGCAGTACTTC CASSDGRNYEQYF
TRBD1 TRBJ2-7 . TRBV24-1 TGTGCCACCAGTGAGTACACAGGGGAAGGCTACGAGCAGTACTTC CATSEYTGEGYEQYF
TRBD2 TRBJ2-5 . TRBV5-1 TGCGCCAGCAGCTTGGTAGCGGGGGTGGGCTTGGAGACCCAGTACTTC CASSLVAGVGLETQYF
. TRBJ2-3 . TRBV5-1 TGCGCCAGCAGCTTGGCGAGGGTTGGGGATACGCAGTATTTT CASSLARVGDTQYF
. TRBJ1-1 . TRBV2 TGTGCCAGCAGTGGTGGGGGGATTTCTGAAGCTTTCTTT CASSGGGISEAFF
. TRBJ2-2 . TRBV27 TGTGCCAGCAGTAGAGCGAGGAACACCGGGGAGCTGTTTTTT CASSRARNTGELFF
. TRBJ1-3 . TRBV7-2 TGTGCCAGCAGCCCGGTCGGGGGAATTAATGGAAACACCATATATTTT CASSPVGGINGNTIYF
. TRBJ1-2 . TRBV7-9 TGTGCCAGCAGCTTAGTAAGTTCTAGTGGCACCTTC CASSLVSSSGTF
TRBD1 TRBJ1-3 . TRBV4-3 TGCGCCAGCTCGACAGGGGAAGGTGGAAACACCATATATTTT CASSTGEGGNTIYF
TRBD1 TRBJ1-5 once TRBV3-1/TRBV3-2 TGTGCCAGCAGCCGGACAGGCGATAGCAATCAGCCCCAGCATTTT CASSRTGDSNQPQHF
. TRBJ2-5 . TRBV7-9 TGTGCCAGCAGCCCCTACGGAGTGGGGGGGCCCGAGACCCAGTACTTC CASSPYGVGGPETQYF
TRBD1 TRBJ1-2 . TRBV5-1 TGCGCCAGCAGCCGAAACGTCGGACAGGGGACCTATGGCTACACCTTC CASSRNVGQGTYGYTF
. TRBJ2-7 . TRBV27 TGTGCCAGCAGTCTACAGGGAATCATCTACGAGCAGTACTTC CASSLQGIIYEQYF
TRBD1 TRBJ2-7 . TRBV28 TGTGCCAGCAGTCTGGACAGGGGAGACTACGAGCAGTACTTC CASSLDRGDYEQYF
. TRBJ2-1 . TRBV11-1 TGTGCCTCCATGGGTAGCGCACCCTACAATGAGCAGTTCTTC CASMGSAPYNEQFF
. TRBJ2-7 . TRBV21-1 TGTGCCAGCAACCTAAGTACCGGGAGCCACCAGTACGAGCAGTACTTC CASNLSTGSHQYEQYF